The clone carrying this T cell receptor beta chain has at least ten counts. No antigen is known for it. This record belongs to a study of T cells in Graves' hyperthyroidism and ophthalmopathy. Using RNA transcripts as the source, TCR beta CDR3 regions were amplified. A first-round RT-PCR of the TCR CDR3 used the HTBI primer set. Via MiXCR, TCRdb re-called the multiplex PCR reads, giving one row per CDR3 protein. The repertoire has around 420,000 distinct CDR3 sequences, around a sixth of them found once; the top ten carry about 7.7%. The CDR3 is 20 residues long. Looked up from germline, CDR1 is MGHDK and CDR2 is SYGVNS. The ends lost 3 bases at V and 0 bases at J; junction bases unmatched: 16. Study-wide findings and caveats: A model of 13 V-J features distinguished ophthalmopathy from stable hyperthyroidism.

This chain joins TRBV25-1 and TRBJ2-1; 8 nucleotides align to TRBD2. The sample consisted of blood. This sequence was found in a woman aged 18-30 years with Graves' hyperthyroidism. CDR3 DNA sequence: TGTGCCAGCAGTGACTCCGCGGGGGGAGGGCCCTCGAGCTCCTACAATGAGCAGTTCTTC. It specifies CASSDSAGGGPSSSYNEQFF. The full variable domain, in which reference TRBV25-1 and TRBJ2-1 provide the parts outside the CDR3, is EADIYQTPRYLVIGTGKKITLECSQTMGHDKMYWYQQDPGMELHLIHYSYGVNSTEKGDLSSESTVSRIRTEHFPLTLESARPSHTSQYLCASSDSAGGGPSSSYNEQFFGPGTRLTVL.